The following is a TCR beta chain sequence with its context. Its antigen remains unidentified. The record has no base qualities; no much larger clone is one base away. TCRbeta CDR3 regions were amplified from genomic DNA by means of the immunoSEQ Assay, a bias-controlled multiplex PCR. The authors' pipeline ran thus. The number of nucleated cells in each sample was estimated from the amplification of reference gene primers within the assay. To quantify the absolute abundance of each unique TCRbeta CDR3 rearrangement, sequence reads were collapsed and filtered. Productive Simpson clonality was computed per sample as the square root of Simpson's diversity index over productive rearrangements. TCRdb limited this immuneACCESS table to in-frame rearrangements with V and J called. A share of clones is missing; checked studies link under half to unresolved V genes, and the rest is unexplained. V and J calls and clone size are those listed in that table; D and trimming were worked out from the DNA. The sample table contains 150,000 to 200,000 clones; only one count was recorded for around nine tenths of them. Around 0.53% of the sample belongs to the ten largest clones.

The collaborating institutions used their own protocols to collect whole blood in K2EDTA tubes. Collaborator samples were shipped for TCRbeta analysis as frozen whole blood, isolated PBMCs, or DNA extracted from either sample type. The germline V gene sets CDR1 to SNHLY and CDR2 to FYNNEI. Trimming leaves V shorter by 10 bases and J shorter by 5 bases, with the junction holding 19 bases beyond the gene matches. The CDR3 sequence holds 16 residues, the cysteine and phenylalanine included. Just the 48-base CDR3 DNA is kept, in frame starting at base 1. The record originates from a study of blood T cell repertoires in COVID-19 (dated by TCRdb to 2020 to 2021). About the investigation overall: Samples covering the acute and convalescent phases of COVID-19 were provided by collaborators in the United States, Italy and Spain. The prospective study material was composed of cDNA or gDNA derived from T cells, B-cell-depleted T cells, or PBMCs. Deeply sampled blood TCRbeta repertoires from subjects exposed to, actively infected with, or recovered from COVID-19 were included in the dataset. A freely available public database, intended as a resource for researchers studying the immune response to SARS-CoV-2, is where the repertoires were released. Samples were obtained from the ongoing ImmuneRACE study (first 160 participants) and from about 1,300 subjects provided by 6 global collaborators. Sample metadata almost always included a de-identified subject ID, COVID-19 status, age in years and sex. HLA class I and class II types, where available, came from metadata supplied by the sample provider rather than from assay-based typing.

Study-level results and caveats: The quantity of clinical and demographic metadata differed by source and by participant and was supplied without curation.

The origin of this receptor is a man aged 50 or older with acute or convalescent COVID-19. This sequence uses TRBV2 and TRBJ2-7; 8 bases in the middle match TRBD1. The sample consisted of peripheral blood. CDR3 protein: CAIGQGILHTSDEQYF. The DNA sequence reads TGTGCCATTGGACAGGGTATTTTACATACGTCGGACGAGCAGTACTTC.